This paragraph reports one T cell receptor (beta chain). The data derive from a study of blood T cell repertoires in COVID-19. Germline-derived CDR1 and CDR2 are LGHDT and YNNKEL (reference sequence). V was shortened by 6 bases and J by 1 base, with 12 bases between the two germline ends. This CDR3 is built from 14 residues. The method was immunoSEQ multiplex PCR; TCRdb's version includes in-frame clones alone and lacks a portion of them. The data show 200,000 to 300,000 clones, roughly 80% seen once. This clonotype originated in a young woman with acute or convalescent COVID-19. Sample: peripheral blood. The V gene is TRBV3-1 (or the pseudogene TRBV3-2), the J gene TRBJ2-5; D might be TRBD1 (6 bases). CDR3 in amino acids: CASRRGNPQETQYF. For the CDR3, the DNA is TGTGCCAGCAGAAGGGGGAACCCCCAAGAGACCCAGTACTTC.